This TCR beta chain was recovered during a study of control samples from healthy donors and cancer patients. Sequencing was performed with immunoSEQ multiplex PCR; in TCRdb, only in-frame clones are kept and a portion is missing. The repertoire includes more than 85,000 clones, 75% to 90% of them detected once, and approximately 15% sits in the top ten. The germline CDR1 and CDR2 sequences are SGHDT and YYEEEE. CDR3 size: 16 residues. Trimming removed 3 bases at V and 4 bases at J, with 14 bases between. Sequenced sample: blood. V and J are TRBV5-6 and TRBJ1-6, with D possibly TRBD1 on 5 matching bases. The TCR originated in a woman aged 45-65 years in good health. As DNA, the CDR3 is TGTGCCAGCAGCTATCCGGGACTCATGTATAATTCACCCCTCCACTTT. It codes for CASSYPGLMYNSPLHF. The variable domain in full, completed from reference TRBV5-6 and TRBJ1-6, reads DAGVTQSPTHLIKTRGQQVTLRCSPKSGHDTVSWYQQALGQGPQFIFQYYEEEERQRGNFPDRFSGHQFPNYSSELNVNALLLGDSALYLCASSYPGLMYNSPLHFGNGTRLTVT.